Shown below are 18 T cell receptor beta chains from a single sample sequenced in a study of blood T cells in healthy people across ages. The second PCR ran about 6 to 12 cycles with a sample-barcoded 5' primer and J-beta primers. TCRdb independently ran MiXCR on the 5' RACE reads; one entry per CDR3 protein. The sample consists of about 1.6 million distinct CDR3 sequences, about 35% of them appearing once. Input material: blood. These TCRs come from a woman aged 25-40 years in good health.

The chain recombines TRBV27 with TRBJ2-5, with a possible D match to TRBD1 (5 bases). The V gene lost 2 bases and the J gene lost 7 bases, with 14 bases spanning the gap. The CDR3 has 14 residues. Per the germline V gene, CDR1 is MNHEY and CDR2 is SMNVEV (reference sequence). This CDR3 is CASSLRGRVGTQYF. The CDR3 DNA follows: TGTGCCAGCAGTTTAAGGGGCAGGGTGGGGACCCAGTACTTC.

The rearrangement links TRBV9 to TRBJ2-7, with D perhaps TRBD1 (7 bases). V was cut by 0 bases and J by 5 bases, with 15 bases left in between. Looked up from germline, CDR1 is SGDLS and CDR2 is YYNGEE. The CDR3 consists of 15 residues. CDR3: CASSVGRGAQDEQYF. CDR3 bases: TGTGCCAGCAGCGTAGGCAGGGGGGCGCAAGACGAGCAGTACTTC.

The CDR3 DNA sequence: TGTGCCAGCAGTCCCCCCGTGCGCAATGGCTACACCTTC. Protein product: CASSPPVRNGYTF. The chain recombines TRBV28 with TRBJ1-2; D call uncertain. Germline-derived CDR1 and CDR2 are MDHEN and SYDVKM. V was shortened by 5 bases and J by 6 bases, with 13 bases between the two germline ends. The CDR3 runs to 13 residues.

The V call is TRBV15, the J call TRBJ2-5; 9 bases map to TRBD1. Germline V gives CDR1 LNHNV, CDR2 YYDKDF (reference sequence). The CDR3 is 14 amino acids. With V trimmed by 6 bases and J by 5 bases, 7 bases remained unmatched. The CDR3 sequence: CATRGTGGEETQYF. Here the CDR3 DNA reads TGTGCCACCAGAGGAACAGGGGGCGAGGAGACCCAGTACTTC.

This clonotype came up once. The chain carries TRBV5-1 and TRBJ2-3, with 11 bases identical to TRBD2. With 3 bases clipped from V and 4 bases from J, the junction kept 16 bases outside the gene matches. The germline gives CDR1 SGHRS, CDR2 YFSETQ. CDR3 length: 19 amino acids. CDR3 protein: CASSSRTSGRQPFADTQYF. The CDR3 DNA reads as TGCGCCAGCAGCTCAAGGACTAGCGGGCGACAACCCTTCGCAGATACGCAGTATTTT.

This clonotype was seen more than once but under ten times. The gene calls are TRBV3-1 and TRBJ2-7; TRBD1 is a possible D gene (6 bases). Germline-derived CDR1 and CDR2 are LGHDT and YNNKEL (reference sequence). CDR3 length: 17 amino acids. The V end lost 4 bases, the J end lost 1 base, and 20 bases lay between the germline ends. DNA for the CDR3: TGTGCCAGCAGCCTAAGGGACCGGACAGTGGGATCCTACGAGCAGTACTTC. Translating gives CASSLRDRTVGSYEQYF.

The V call is TRBV3-1, the J call TRBJ2-4, with D hard to call. The better agreement between TRBJ2-7 and the DNA end casts doubt on the J call. CDR3 length equals 15 residues. CDR1 and CDR2 from the germline V gene are LGHDT and YNNKEL (reference sequence). The CDR3 DNA is TGTGCCAGCAGCCGAGTGTTTGGCCAACCCTACGAGCAGTACTTC. Amino acid sequence: CASSRVFGQPYEQYF.

The CDR3 spells CASSPINSHHGYTF. CDR3 coding DNA: TGTGCCAGCTCACCAATTAACTCCCACCATGGCTACACCTTC. The chain carries TRBV18 and TRBJ1-2; D not certain. This CDR3 spans 14 amino acids. The ends were cut back, 2 bases at V and 6 bases at J, with 13 bases in the middle. The germline V gene encodes CDR1 KGHSH and CDR2 LQKENI.

This chain links TRBV2 with TRBJ2-3, with 10 bases aligning to TRBD2. Germline-derived CDR1 and CDR2 are SNHLY and FYNNEI. There are 17 residues in the CDR3. Trimming cost V 4 bases and J 2 bases; bases outside gene matches: 9. The CDR3 region is CASSALPLAGSTDTQYF. The CDR3 DNA is TGTGCCAGCAGTGCCTTGCCACTAGCGGGGTCCACAGATACGCAGTATTTT.

Notes on this clonotype: One end of the junction is discordant with germline, which a read error may explain. The chain joins TRBV7-8 to TRBJ2-5, with 11 bases that match TRBD2. CDR1 is SGHVS and CDR2 is FQNEAQ in the germline V gene. This CDR3 is 18 amino acids long. The CDR3 DNA follows: TGTGCCAGCAGCGGGGCACTAGCGGGAGCGCCGAGGCAAGAGACCCTGTACTTC. Protein product: CASSGALAGAPRQETLYF.

This clonotype was detected only once. This rearrangement joins TRBV21-1 to TRBJ1-5; no DNA check was done on the table's D call, TRBD1. TRBV21-1 is deemed a pseudogene. This CDR3 region has 21 residues. The CDR3 DNA follows: TGTGCCAGCAGCAAAAAGAGCAGCCAGGGGGTTACATTGTTGTACACCCAGCCCCAGCATTTT. It encodes CASSKKSSQGVTLLYTQPQHF.

The J gene is TRBJ2-1, the V gene TRBV5-6; D may be TRBD1 (5 bases). This CDR3 contains 13 residues. The germline gives CDR1 SGHDT, CDR2 YYEEEE. The V end lost 4 bases, the J end lost 6 bases, and 11 bases lay between the germline ends. The CDR3 region is CASSLRQSNEQFF. Here the CDR3 DNA reads TGTGCCAGCAGCCTCCGACAGAGCAATGAGCAGTTCTTC. Together with reference TRBV5-6 and TRBJ2-1, the CDR3 gives the full variable domain: DAGVTQSPTHLIKTRGQQVTLRCSPKSGHDTVSWYQQALGQGPQFIFQYYEEEERQRGNFPDRFSGHQFPNYSSELNVNALLLGDSALYLCASSLRQSNEQFFGPGTRLTVL.

The chain combines TRBV12-3 or TRBV12-4 with TRBJ1-6; 10 positions agree with TRBD1. The ends lost 4 bases at V and 10 bases at J; junction bases unmatched: 4. This CDR3 comprises 14 residues. In DNA, the CDR3 is TGTGCCAGCAGTTGGACAGGGGGGGGATCACCCCTCCACTTT. This encodes CASSWTGGGSPLHF.

A single count supports this clonotype. A single base separates this from a much larger clone, so it may be a read error. The chain uses TRBV29-1 and TRBJ2-1, with TRBD1 as a possible D gene (5 bases). Germline assignment: CDR1 SQVTM and CDR2 ANQGSEA. The CDR3 is 16 amino acids. CDR3 in amino acids: CSVEDWQGFRPNVQFF. CDR3 DNA sequence: TGCAGCGTTGAAGATTGGCAGGGCTTTAGGCCCAATGTGCAGTTCTTC.

This clonotype was detected a few times. The V and J genes are TRBV7-9 and TRBJ1-2; D is ambiguous. Germline V gives CDR1 SEHNR, CDR2 FQNEAQ (reference sequence). V was cut by 1 base and J by 7 bases, with 7 bases left in between. The CDR3 totals 12 residues. This CDR3 is CASSLDGIGYTF. CDR3 DNA: TGTGCCAGCAGCTTAGATGGGATTGGCTACACCTTC.

This clonotype was seen repeatedly, ten times or more. The J gene is TRBJ2-3, the V gene TRBV7-2; D unresolved. Germline V lookup: CDR1 SGHTA, CDR2 FQGNSA. With 1 base removed from V and 0 bases from J, the gap between germline ends came to 8 bases. This CDR3 contains 15 residues. The CDR3 reads CASSLVSSSTDTQYF. CDR3 coding DNA: TGTGCCAGCAGCTTAGTCAGCTCTAGCACAGATACGCAGTATTTT.

This clonotype was observed a few times. The chain recombines TRBV5-1 with TRBJ2-3; TRBD1 might be the D (6 bases). Germline-derived CDR1 and CDR2 are SGHRS and YFSETQ. The CDR3 totals 16 residues. V shed 4 bases and J shed 6 bases, with 21 bases lying between them. The CDR3 here is CASSPAGDTALDTQYF. The CDR3 DNA sequence: TGCGCCAGCAGCCCGGCTGGGGACACGGCTCTGGATACGCAGTATTTT.

The rearrangement joins TRBV20-1 to TRBJ1-2; no clear D. This CDR3 is 13 amino acids long. The germline V gene encodes CDR1 DFQATT and CDR2 SNEGSKA (reference sequence). V dropped 6 bases and J dropped 1 base, with 12 bases sitting between them. CDR3 coding DNA: TGCAGTGCAGCCGACACTAATAACTATGGCTACACCTTC. Protein sequence: CSAADTNNYGYTF.